The 14 T cell receptor beta chains below all came from one sample that was sequenced in a study of blood T cell repertoires in COVID-19. Clones were read by immunoSEQ multiplex PCR, and TCRdb kept only the in-frame ones, dropping some. The table lists some 130,000 clones, 70% to 90% of them singletons, with around 3.6% in the top ten. Sequenced material: peripheral blood. All receptors derive from a woman aged 55-75 years with acute or convalescent COVID-19.

The chain links TRBV2 to TRBJ1-2; D is perhaps TRBD1 (6 bases). CDR3 length: 12 amino acids. Germline assignment: CDR1 SNHLY and CDR2 FYNNEI. Trimming took 6 bases from V and 4 from J, leaving 9 bases between them. The CDR3 region has the DNA TGTGCCAGCAGCGGACAGAGCTATGGCTACACCTTC. Amino acids: CASSGQSYGYTF.

The chain couples TRBV19 to TRBJ1-2; no reliable D call. This CDR3 comprises 13 residues. Between the trimmed V and J ends, which lost 3 bases and 3 bases, there was a span of 8 bases. The germline gives CDR1 LNHDA, CDR2 SQIVND (reference sequence). The CDR3 loop reads CASSIPPDYGYTF. CDR3 DNA: TGTGCCAGTAGTATCCCCCCTGACTATGGCTACACCTTC.

This chain connects TRBV10-1 to TRBJ2-5, with D tentatively TRBD2 (6 bases). The CDR3 has 14 amino acids. Germline V gene sequence: CDR1 WNHNN, CDR2 SYGVQD (reference sequence). V lost 3 bases and J 5 bases, leaving 13 bases between the germline ends. The chain's CDR3 is CASSEFVGSETQYF. DNA for the CDR3: TGCGCCAGCAGTGAATTCGTCGGGAGCGAGACCCAGTACTTC.

This rearrangement joins TRBV27 to TRBJ1-6, with 9 bases identical to TRBD1. The V gene end was trimmed by 6 bases and the J gene end by 8 bases; junction bases not matched to a gene: 5. The CDR3 contains 14 residues. Germline-derived CDR1 and CDR2 are MNHEY and SMNVEV (reference sequence). The CDR3 sequence: CASSPGTGYSPLHF. The CDR3 DNA reads as TGTGCCAGCAGCCCCGGGACAGGGTATTCACCCCTCCACTTT.

The chain carries TRBV27 and TRBJ1-1, with 9 bases fitting TRBD1. V lost 1 base to trimming and J lost 12 bases; unmatched junction nucleotides: 6. This CDR3 contains 13 residues. Germline V gene sequence: CDR1 MNHEY, CDR2 SMNVEV (reference sequence). CDR3 coding DNA: TGTGCCAGCAGTTTATGGTGGGACAGGGTGACTTTCTTT. This translates into CASSLWWDRVTFF.

The chain couples TRBV2 to TRBJ1-1, with D unclear. The germline V and J ends were trimmed by 8 bases and 0 bases, with 10 bases remaining between them. The CDR3 has 13 residues. CDR1 and CDR2 (germline): SNHLY, FYNNEI. The CDR3 DNA reads as TGTGCCAGCGCAGTAAATATGAACACTGAAGCTTTCTTT. The encoded protein is CASAVNMNTEAFF. Variable domain in full (rest from reference TRBV2 and TRBJ1-1): EPEVTQTPSHQVTQMGQEVILRCVPISNHLYFYWYRQILGQKVEFLVSFYNNEISEKSEIFDDQFSVERPDGSNFTLKIRSTKLEDSAMYFCASAVNMNTEAFFGQGTRLTVV.

The rearrangement links TRBV6-5 to TRBJ1-6, with TRBD1 identical over 9 bases. CDR1 and CDR2 (germline): MNHEY, SVGAGI. The CDR3 consists of 13 residues. Unmatched junction bases numbered 2, after V lost 6 bases and J lost 8 bases. CDR3: CASSRDRDSPLHF. DNA for the CDR3: TGTGCCAGCAGCAGGGACAGGGATTCACCCCTCCACTTT.

The rearrangement joins TRBV21-1 to TRBJ1-1; no DNA check was done on the table's D call, TRBD1. TRBV21-1 represents a pseudogene. CDR3 length equals 20 residues. CDR3: CASSKAVPPDSQQGNTEAFF. CDR3 DNA: TGTGCCAGCAGCAAAGCAGTCCCGCCCGATTCCCAACAGGGGAACACTGAAGCTTTCTTT.

J is TRBJ1-1 and V is TRBV30; 7 nucleotides agree with TRBD1. Germline lookup yields CDR1 GTSNPN and CDR2 SVGIG (reference sequence). This CDR3 contains 15 residues. Trimming removed 0 bases from V and 2 bases from J; junction bases left unmatched: 6. Here the CDR3 DNA reads TGTGCCTGGAGTGTTAATGACAGGGCTAACACTGAAGCTTTCTTT. Protein sequence: CAWSVNDRANTEAFF.

CDR3: CASSPGTGVFGYTF. In nucleotides, the CDR3 is TGTGCCAGCAGCCCCGGGACAGGGGTCTTTGGCTACACCTTC. The chain combines TRBV2 with TRBJ1-2; 10 bases fit TRBD1. CDR1 and CDR2 from the germline V gene are SNHLY and FYNNEI. This CDR3 has 14 residues. The V and J ends lost 6 bases and 7 bases, in that order; junction bases with no gene match: 8.

V is TRBV9 and J is TRBJ1-6; TRBD1 aligns across 9 bases. Germline V gene lookup returns CDR1 SGDLS and CDR2 YYNGEE. The CDR3 has 15 residues. V lost 0 bases to trimming and J lost 10 bases; unmatched junction nucleotides: 5. The DNA of the CDR3 is TGTGCCAGCAGCGTAGCTACAGGGGGCGCGTCACCCCTCCACTTT. Amino acids: CASSVATGGASPLHF.

This clone was seen just once. The chain combines TRBV3-1 (or the pseudogene TRBV3-2) with TRBJ2-5, with D maybe TRBD2 (6 bases). The CDR3 has 15 amino acids. V lost 7 bases, J lost 3 bases, and 18 bases lay in between. From germline, CDR1 is LGHDT and CDR2 YNNKEL (reference sequence). The CDR3 region has the DNA TGTGCCAGCACCTCTCTTACACTAGCAGAAGAGACCCAGTACTTC. It translates to CASTSLTLAEETQYF.

The chain joins TRBV4-2 to TRBJ1-2; 8 nucleotides match TRBD1. Trimming at V came to 1 base and at J to 3 bases, leaving 4 bases not matched to a gene. This CDR3 is built from 15 residues. In germline, CDR1 is LGHNA, CDR2 YNFKEQ. The CDR3 sequence is CASSQGTGSDYGYTF. The CDR3, as DNA: TGTGCCAGCAGCCAAGGGACAGGGTCTGACTATGGCTACACCTTC.

The chain carries TRBV11-1 and TRBJ1-1, with a possible D match to TRBD1 (6 bases). The CDR3 runs 14 residues. The germline V gene has CDR1 SGHAT and CDR2 FQDESV (reference sequence). The V end was cut by 1 base, the J end by 5 bases, with 11 bases between. CDR3 loop: CASSLEGGLTEAFF. CDR3 in DNA: TGTGCCAGCAGCTTAGAGGGGGGGCTGACTGAAGCTTTCTTT.